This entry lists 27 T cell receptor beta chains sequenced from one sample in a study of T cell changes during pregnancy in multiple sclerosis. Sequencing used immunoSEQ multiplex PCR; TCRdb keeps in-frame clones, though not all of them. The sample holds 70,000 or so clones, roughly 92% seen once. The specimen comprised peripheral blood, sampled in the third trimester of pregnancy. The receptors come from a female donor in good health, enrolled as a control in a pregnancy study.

The CDR3 DNA reads as TGCAGCGTTGAAGGCGTACAGGGGGCAGCCGAGCAGTACTTC. The encoded protein is CSVEGVQGAAEQYF. V and J are TRBV29-1 and TRBJ2-7, with TRBD1 matching 9 bases. CDR3 length: 14 amino acids. The junction had 7 bases not matched to a gene; V was cut back by 1 base and J by 6 bases. The germline V gene encodes CDR1 SQVTM and CDR2 ANQGSEA.

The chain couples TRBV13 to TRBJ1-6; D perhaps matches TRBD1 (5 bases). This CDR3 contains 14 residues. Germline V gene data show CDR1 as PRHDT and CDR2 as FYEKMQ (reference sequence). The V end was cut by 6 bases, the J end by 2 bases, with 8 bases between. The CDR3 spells CASSSGTYNSPLHF. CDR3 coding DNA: TGTGCCAGCAGTTCAGGGACCTATAATTCACCCCTCCACTTT.

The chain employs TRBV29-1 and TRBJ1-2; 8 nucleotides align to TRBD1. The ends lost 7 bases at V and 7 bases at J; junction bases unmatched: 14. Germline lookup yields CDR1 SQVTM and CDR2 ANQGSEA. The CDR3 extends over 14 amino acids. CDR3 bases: TGCAGCGCCAGCACCAGGACAGGGACGTCTGGCTACACCTTC. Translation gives CSASTRTGTSGYTF.

The DNA for the CDR3 is TGTGCCAGTAGGAAAGCGGACCAAGAGACCCAGTACTTC. Translated: CASRKADQETQYF. This chain joins TRBV19 and TRBJ2-5; a possible D gene is TRBD2 (5 bases). Trimming took 6 bases from V and 0 from J, leaving 8 bases between them. The CDR3 sequence is 13 residues long. Per germline, CDR1 LNHDA and CDR2 SQIVND (reference sequence).

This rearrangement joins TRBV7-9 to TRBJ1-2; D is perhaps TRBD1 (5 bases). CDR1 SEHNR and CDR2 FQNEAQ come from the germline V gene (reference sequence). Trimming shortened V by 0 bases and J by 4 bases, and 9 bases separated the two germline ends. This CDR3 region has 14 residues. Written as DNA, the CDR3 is TGTGCCAGCAGCTTAGCACAGGCAGTCTATGGCTACACCTTC. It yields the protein CASSLAQAVYGYTF.

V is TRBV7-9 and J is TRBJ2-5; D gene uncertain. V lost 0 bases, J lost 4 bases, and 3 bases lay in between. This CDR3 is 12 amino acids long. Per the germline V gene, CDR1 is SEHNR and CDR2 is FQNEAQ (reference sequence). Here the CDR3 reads CASSLARETQYF. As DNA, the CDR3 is TGTGCCAGCAGCTTAGCGAGAGAGACCCAGTACTTC.

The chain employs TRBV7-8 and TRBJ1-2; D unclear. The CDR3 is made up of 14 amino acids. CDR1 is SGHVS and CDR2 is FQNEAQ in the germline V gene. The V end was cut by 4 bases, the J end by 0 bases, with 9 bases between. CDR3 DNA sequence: TGTGCCAGCAGCTCCCACACGTCTAACTATGGCTACACCTTC. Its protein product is CASSSHTSNYGYTF.

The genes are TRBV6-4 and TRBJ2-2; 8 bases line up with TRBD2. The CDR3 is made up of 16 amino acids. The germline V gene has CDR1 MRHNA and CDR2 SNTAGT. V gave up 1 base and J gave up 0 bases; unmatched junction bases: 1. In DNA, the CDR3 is TGTGCCAGCAGTGACTTCGGGGGGGCGAACACCGGGGAGCTGTTTTTT. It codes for CASSDFGGANTGELFF.

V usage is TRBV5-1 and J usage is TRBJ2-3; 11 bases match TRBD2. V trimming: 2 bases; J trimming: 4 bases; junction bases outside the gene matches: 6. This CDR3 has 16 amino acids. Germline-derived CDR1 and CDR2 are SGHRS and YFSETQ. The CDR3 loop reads CASSFGSGGAADTQYF. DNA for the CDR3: TGCGCCAGCAGCTTCGGTAGCGGGGGGGCCGCAGATACGCAGTATTTT.

The CDR3 loop reads CASSFGYGREQYF. The CDR3 nucleotides read TGTGCCAGCAGCTTCGGGTATGGTCGCGAGCAGTACTTC. The chain combines TRBV5-6 with TRBJ2-7, with D uncertain. Germline V gene lookup returns CDR1 SGHDT and CDR2 YYEEEE. V was clipped by 2 bases and J by 6 bases, with 12 bases between them. The CDR3 spans 13 residues. The full variable domain, completed using reference TRBV5-6 and TRBJ2-7, is DAGVTQSPTHLIKTRGQQVTLRCSPKSGHDTVSWYQQALGQGPQFIFQYYEEEERQRGNFPDRFSGHQFPNYSSELNVNALLLGDSALYLCASSFGYGREQYFGPGTRLTVT.

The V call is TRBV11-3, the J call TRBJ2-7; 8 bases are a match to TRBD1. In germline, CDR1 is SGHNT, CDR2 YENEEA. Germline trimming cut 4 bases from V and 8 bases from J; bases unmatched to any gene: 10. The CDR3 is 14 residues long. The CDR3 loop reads CASSSGTGGNKQYF. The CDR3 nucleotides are TGTGCCAGCAGCTCTGGGACAGGAGGGAACAAGCAGTACTTC.

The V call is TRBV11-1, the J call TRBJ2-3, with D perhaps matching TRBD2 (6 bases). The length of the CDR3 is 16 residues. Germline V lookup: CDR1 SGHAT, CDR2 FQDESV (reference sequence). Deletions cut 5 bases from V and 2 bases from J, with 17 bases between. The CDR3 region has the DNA TGTGCCAGCAGCCCCCGGCCAGGGAGGTCCACAGATACGCAGTATTTT. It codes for CASSPRPGRSTDTQYF.

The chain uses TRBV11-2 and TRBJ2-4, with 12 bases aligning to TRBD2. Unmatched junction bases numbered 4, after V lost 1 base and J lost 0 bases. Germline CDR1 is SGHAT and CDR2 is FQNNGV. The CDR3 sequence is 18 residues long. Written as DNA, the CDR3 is TGTGCCAGCAGCTTAGCCGGGGGACTAGCGGGAGCCAAAAACATTCAGTACTTC. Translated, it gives CASSLAGGLAGAKNIQYF.

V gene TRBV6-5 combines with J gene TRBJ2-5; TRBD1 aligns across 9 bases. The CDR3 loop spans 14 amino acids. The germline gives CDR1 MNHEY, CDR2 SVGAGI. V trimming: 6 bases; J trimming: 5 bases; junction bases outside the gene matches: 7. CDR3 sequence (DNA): TGTGCCAGCAGCCTCGACAGGGGGAGGGAGACCCAGTACTTC. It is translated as CASSLDRGRETQYF.

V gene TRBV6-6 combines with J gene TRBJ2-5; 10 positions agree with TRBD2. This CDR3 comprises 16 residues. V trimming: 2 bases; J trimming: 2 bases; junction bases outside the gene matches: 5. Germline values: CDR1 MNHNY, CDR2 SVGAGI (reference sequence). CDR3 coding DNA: TGTGCCAGCAGTTACAGGACTAGCGGTGTTCAAGAGACCCAGTACTTC. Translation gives CASSYRTSGVQETQYF.

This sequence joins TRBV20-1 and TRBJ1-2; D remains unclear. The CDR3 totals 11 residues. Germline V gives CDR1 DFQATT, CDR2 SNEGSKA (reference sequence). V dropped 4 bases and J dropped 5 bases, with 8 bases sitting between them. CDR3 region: CSANLRYGYTF. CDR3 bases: TGCAGTGCTAACCTTCGGTATGGCTACACCTTC.

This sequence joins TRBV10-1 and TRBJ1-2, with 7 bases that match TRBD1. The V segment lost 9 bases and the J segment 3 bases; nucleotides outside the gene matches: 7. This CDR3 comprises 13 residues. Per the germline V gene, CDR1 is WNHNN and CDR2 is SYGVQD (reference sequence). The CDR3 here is CARTGQRYYGYTF. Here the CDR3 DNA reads TGCGCCAGAACGGGACAGCGTTACTATGGCTACACCTTC.

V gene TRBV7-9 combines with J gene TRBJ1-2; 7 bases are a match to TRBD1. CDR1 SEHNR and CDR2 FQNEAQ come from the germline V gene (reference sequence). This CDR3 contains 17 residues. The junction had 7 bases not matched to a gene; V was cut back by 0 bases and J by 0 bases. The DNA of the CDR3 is TGTGCCAGCAGCTTAGCCCTAGGACAGGAAGCTAACTATGGCTACACCTTC. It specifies CASSLALGQEANYGYTF.

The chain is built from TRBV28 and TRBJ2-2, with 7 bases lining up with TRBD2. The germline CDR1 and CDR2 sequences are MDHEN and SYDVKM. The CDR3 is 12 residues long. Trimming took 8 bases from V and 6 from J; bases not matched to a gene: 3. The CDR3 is CASLGGSGELFF. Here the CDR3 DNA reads TGTGCCAGCCTCGGGGGGTCCGGGGAGCTGTTTTTT.

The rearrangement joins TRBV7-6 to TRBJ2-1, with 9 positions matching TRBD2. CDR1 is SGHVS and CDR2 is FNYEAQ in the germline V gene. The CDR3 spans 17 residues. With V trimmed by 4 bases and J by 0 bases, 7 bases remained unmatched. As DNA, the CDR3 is TGTGCCAGCAGCTCCTATGTAGCGGGAGTCTCCTACAATGAGCAGTTCTTC. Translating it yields CASSSYVAGVSYNEQFF.

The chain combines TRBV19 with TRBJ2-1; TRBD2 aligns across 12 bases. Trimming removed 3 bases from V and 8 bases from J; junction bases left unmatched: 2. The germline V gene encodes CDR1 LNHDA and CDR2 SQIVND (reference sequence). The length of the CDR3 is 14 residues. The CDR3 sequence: CASSMTSGGYEQFF. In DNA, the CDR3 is TGTGCCAGTAGTATGACTAGCGGGGGTTATGAGCAGTTCTTC.

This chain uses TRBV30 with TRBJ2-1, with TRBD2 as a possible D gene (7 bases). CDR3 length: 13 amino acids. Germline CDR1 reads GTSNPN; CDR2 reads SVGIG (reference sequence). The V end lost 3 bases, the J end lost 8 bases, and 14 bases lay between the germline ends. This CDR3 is CAWRRGGGHEQFF. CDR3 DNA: TGTGCCTGGAGAAGGGGGGGTGGTCATGAGCAGTTCTTC.

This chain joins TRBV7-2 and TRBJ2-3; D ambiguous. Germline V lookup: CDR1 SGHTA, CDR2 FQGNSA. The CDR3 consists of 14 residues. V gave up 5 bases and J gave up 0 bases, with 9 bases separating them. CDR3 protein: CASSAFGSTDTQYF. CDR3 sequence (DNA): TGTGCCAGCAGCGCCTTCGGGAGCACAGATACGCAGTATTTT.

As DNA, the CDR3 is TGTGCCAGCAGAAGATTAGCGGGGAGCACCGGGGAGCTGTTTTTT. It translates to CASRRLAGSTGELFF. This sequence joins TRBV6-1 and TRBJ2-2; 8 positions agree with TRBD2. The CDR3 extends over 15 amino acids. Trimming at V came to 6 bases and at J to 4 bases, leaving 7 bases not matched to a gene. Germline V CDR1 and CDR2: MNHNS, SASEGT.

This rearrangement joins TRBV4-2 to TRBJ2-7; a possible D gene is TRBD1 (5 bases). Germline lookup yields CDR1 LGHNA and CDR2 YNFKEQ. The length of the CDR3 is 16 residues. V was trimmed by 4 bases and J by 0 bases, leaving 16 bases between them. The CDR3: CASSPSRQSVSYEQYF. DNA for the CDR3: TGTGCCAGCAGCCCGTCCCGACAGTCAGTCTCCTACGAGCAGTACTTC.

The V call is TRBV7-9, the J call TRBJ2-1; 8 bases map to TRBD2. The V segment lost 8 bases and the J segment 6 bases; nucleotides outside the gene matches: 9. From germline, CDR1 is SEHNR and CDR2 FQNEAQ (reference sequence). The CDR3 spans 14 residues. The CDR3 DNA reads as TGTGCCAGCGGTAGACTAGCGACCCTCAATGAGCAGTTCTTC. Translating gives CASGRLATLNEQFF.

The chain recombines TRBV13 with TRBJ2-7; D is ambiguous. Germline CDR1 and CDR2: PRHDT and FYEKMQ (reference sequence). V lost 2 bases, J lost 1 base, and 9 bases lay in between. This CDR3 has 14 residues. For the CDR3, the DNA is TGTGCCAGCAGCTTACGGCAGGATTCCTACGAGCAGTACTTC. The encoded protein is CASSLRQDSYEQYF.